Sequencing of this T cell receptor (beta chain) was carried out in a study of T cells in Graves' hyperthyroidism and ophthalmopathy. The TCR beta CDR3 regions underwent amplification using RNA transcripts as the source. HTBI primers drove first-round RT-PCR of the TCR CDR3. TCRdb processed the multiplex PCR reads anew with MiXCR; each CDR3 protein has one entry. The sample carries hundreds of thousands of distinct CDR3 sequences, about 15% recorded once. Ten or more counts support this clonotype. Sample: blood. This receptor was identified in a woman between 40 and 50 years old with Graves' hyperthyroidism.

CDR3 coding DNA: TGTGCCAGCAGTTTAGCGCCCAGGGGGACACCCCAAGAGACCCAGTACTTC. It translates to CASSLAPRGTPQETQYF. V and J are TRBV12-3 or TRBV12-4 and TRBJ2-5; 7 positions match TRBD1. The CDR3 totals 17 residues. J was trimmed by 1 base and V by 0 bases; bases with no gene match: 8.